Below, 3 T cell receptor beta chains from the same sample are listed, as sequenced in a study of prognosis after radiotherapy for stage I lung cancer (TCRdb year 2021). Sequencer: Illumina HiSeq 3000. Two rounds of multiplex PCR were used to amplify the TCR beta CDR3 region from genomic DNA. In the first PCR round, primers specific to each TRBV and TRBJ gene were used, and the primer sequences were filed in Chinese patent CN105087789A. Clones were called with MiXCR by TCRdb after fastp trimmed the public reads at Q25, and only in-frame beta chains were retained. Every CDR3 protein is listed once, alongside the most common genes and DNA of its rows. The sample table records some 30,000 distinct CDR3 sequences; roughly 49% of these occur just once. 16% of the sample rests with the top ten. This specimen consisted of PBMCs, obtained before or after stereotactic body radiation therapy (not recorded which). The source is a donor over 45 with non-small cell lung cancer.

Comment on this clonotype: A far larger clone is one base from this, pointing to a likely read error. The gene calls are TRBV6-8 and TRBJ2-5; TRBD1 matches at 7 bases. Germline values: CDR1 MNHGY, CDR2 SAAAGT. After removal of 6 bases from V and 1 base from J, the junction contained 2 bases not matched to a gene. The CDR3 runs to 13 residues. The CDR3 region has the DNA TGTGCCAGCAGAGGGGACAGCCAAGAGACCCAGTACTTC. It encodes CASRGDSQETQYF.

This clonotype was recorded only once. The rearrangement links TRBV6-2 or TRBV6-3 to TRBJ2-7; 12 nucleotides agree with TRBD2. The CDR3 has 19 residues. V was clipped by 5 bases and J by 2 bases; unmatched bases: 16. Germline CDR1 MNHEY, CDR2 SVGEGT. CDR3 nucleotide sequence: TGTGCCAGCAGTGAAGCAGATATAGGGACTAGCGGGTCTGCCTACGAGCAGTACTTC. This sequence encodes CASSEADIGTSGSAYEQYF.

This clonotype is categorized as medium-sized (0.01 to 0.1%). The V and J genes are TRBV27 and TRBJ2-7; 9 bases are a match to TRBD1. V trimming: 3 bases; J trimming: 3 bases; junction bases outside the gene matches: 3. This CDR3 spans 14 amino acids. CDR1 MNHEY and CDR2 SMNVEV come from the germline V gene (reference sequence). The CDR3 spells CASSFGTGYYEQYF. Written as DNA, the CDR3 is TGTGCCAGCAGTTTCGGGACAGGGTACTACGAGCAGTACTTC.